This note documents a single T cell receptor beta chain sequence. The antigen is undetermined. Time point meaning: week 5, during vaccination. Doses consisted of 300 ug of mutant IDH1 20-mer peptide each, paired with topical imiquimod. This sample was taken from a study of a mutant IDH1 vaccine in newly diagnosed glioma. Study context: In weeks 1, 3, 5, 7, 11, 15, 19 and 23, patients were vaccinated. Radiotherapy alone preceded vaccination by 4-6 weeks; alternatively, vaccination started with temozolomide cycles.

The germline gives CDR1 SGHAT, CDR2 FQNNGV. The CDR3 is made up of 14 amino acids. With 3 bases clipped from V and 0 bases from J, the junction kept 0 bases outside the gene matches. Measured with immunoSEQ multiplex PCR; TCRdb has only the in-frame clones, and not every one. The data contain tens of thousands of clones, 65% to 90% of them seen just once; the ten biggest clones take up roughly 3.3%. The sample was PBMCs, taken from a glioma patient whose treatment included an IDH1 peptide vaccine. This chain connects TRBV11-2 to TRBJ2-7; TRBD2 matches at 9 bases. This receptor was identified in a woman aged 18 to 35 with glioma. Some clones in this sample may be carry-over from other donors' samples. The chain's CDR3 is CASSFSGSSYEQYF. The CDR3 nucleotides read TGTGCCAGCAGCTTTAGCGGGAGCTCCTACGAGCAGTACTTC.